Listed below are T cell receptor beta chains from one sample, sequenced in a study of T-cell memory formation after mild COVID-19. TCRdb itself ran the 5' RACE reads through MiXCR, one entry per CDR3 protein. The sample includes about 470,000 distinct CDR3 sequences, roughly 18% of them seen just once. Sequencing used PBMCs or a T cell subset sorted from them (not recorded which). The receptors here all came from an adult woman who had mild COVID-19 (a few samples of this study predate the infection). Cell type and time point are not known. The CDR3 runs from the conserved cysteine through the conserved F or W. A D gene is named only where the DNA matches it firmly. Some rows have no size entry. The others give once, few or many, or a class for an expanded clone.

>.|TRBJ2-1|few|TRBV9
CASSVGGDGGGEQFF
>TRBD2|TRBJ2-3|few|TRBV5-1
CASSPARASGTTQYF
>TRBD2|TRBJ2-3|many|TRBV12-3/TRBV12-4
CASSTAGGKGDTQYF
>.|TRBJ2-7|.|TRBV3-1
CASGHRNEQYF
>.|TRBJ2-3|.|TRBV27
CASSFRPDKQYF
>TRBD1|TRBJ1-1|.|TRBV11-3
CASSLDHRGTEAFF
>.|TRBJ1-1|few|TRBV12-3/TRBV12-4
CASSPRGSLNTEAFF
>.|TRBJ2-3|few|TRBV9
CASSFSLGGTDTQYF
>.|TRBJ2-5|.|TRBV2
CASSLGKSLETQYF
>.|TRBJ1-5|few|TRBV5-6
CASSSALEGNQPQHF
>.|TRBJ1-2|.|TRBV7-9
CASSPGRPEYYGYTF
>.|TRBJ2-5|few|TRBV20-1
CSASSWDNQETQYF
>TRBD2|TRBJ2-3|.|TRBV24-1
CATTTKPGLNTDTQYF
>.|TRBJ1-5|.|TRBV20-1
CSARRGVSTQPQHF
>.|TRBJ1-4|few|TRBV5-1
CASSLAVGEVDEKLFF